These 32 T cell receptor beta chains originate from one sample sequenced in a study of T cells in Graves' hyperthyroidism and ophthalmopathy (dated by TCRdb to about 2019). Library creation used multiplex PCR. Sequencing took place on an Illumina HiSeq 2000. TCR beta CDR3 regions were amplified from RNA transcripts. For the first round of RT-PCR on the TCR CDR3, the HTBI primer set was used together with the Qiagen OneStep RT-PCR kit. TCRdb cleaned the public reads at Q25 with fastp, built clones with MiXCR and kept in-frame beta chains. Every distinct CDR3 protein forms one entry, paired with its most common genes and DNA. Across this sample there are a few hundred thousand distinct CDR3 sequences, with approximately 15% seen only once. The ten largest make up 32% of the sample. The sequencing sample was made of blood. The origin of the receptors is a woman aged 25 to 39 with Graves' hyperthyroidism.

This clonotype was observed at least ten times. The V call is TRBV11-2, the J call TRBJ2-2; the D is unclear. The CDR3 covers 14 residues. With 5 bases removed from V and 2 bases from J, the gap between germline ends came to 9 bases. CDR1 and CDR2 from the germline V gene are SGHAT and FQNNGV. The DNA of the CDR3 is TGTGCCAGCAGCCGGACGGCAAACACCGGGGAGCTGTTTTTT. Residues: CASSRTANTGELFF.

The V call is TRBV7-8, the J call TRBJ2-7; 8 nucleotides line up with TRBD2. Germline CDR1 SGHVS, CDR2 FQNEAQ. This CDR3 is built from 16 residues. V was clipped by 3 bases and J by 3 bases; unmatched bases: 10. CDR3 protein: CASSFYGRAGFYEQYF. The CDR3 DNA follows: TGTGCCAGCAGCTTTTACGGGAGGGCCGGTTTCTACGAGCAGTACTTC.

Remarks on this clonotype: Possible read error: a much larger clone is one base away. The chain's CDR3 is CASTNSGTSYEQYF. The CDR3 DNA follows: TGTGCCAGCACGAATAGCGGGACCAGCTACGAGCAGTACTTC. The rearrangement uses TRBV6-2 or TRBV6-3 and TRBJ2-7, with 8 bases identical to TRBD2. The CDR3 loop spans 14 amino acids. Germline CDR1 reads MNHEY; CDR2 reads SVGEGT. V shed 7 bases, J shed 3 bases, and the junction held 8 bases outside the gene matches.

In its sample, this clonotype was seen many times. CDR3 region: CSAPPQRGDSTQYF. Written as DNA, the CDR3 is TGCAGTGCCCCACCCCAGAGGGGGGACTCGACCCAGTACTTC. The rearrangement links TRBV20-1 to TRBJ2-5, with D perhaps assigned TRBD1 or TRBD2 (6 bases each). V shed 6 bases and J shed 7 bases, with 21 bases lying between them. The CDR3 has 14 amino acids. Germline CDR1 reads DFQATT; CDR2 reads SNEGSKA (reference sequence).

This clonotype was seen many times. The chain is built from TRBV5-5 and TRBJ2-3, with 12 bases that match TRBD1. The germline V gene has CDR1 SGHKS and CDR2 YYEKEE (reference sequence). The CDR3 runs 17 residues. Germline trimming cut 2 bases from V and 6 bases from J; bases unmatched to any gene: 10. The CDR3 spells CASSLTGTGGAMDTQYF. The CDR3 region has the DNA TGTGCCAGCAGCTTAACCGGGACAGGGGGCGCTATGGATACGCAGTATTTT.

The table lists this clonotype with many counts. The chain employs TRBV7-3 and TRBJ2-1; 9 nucleotides line up with TRBD2. The CDR3 totals 16 residues. J lost 1 base, V lost 3 bases, and 4 bases had no gene match. The germline CDR1 and CDR2 sequences are SGHTA and FQGTGA. The CDR3 loop reads CASSFSGSGSYNEQFF. In nucleotides, the CDR3 is TGTGCCAGCAGCTTTAGCGGGAGTGGTTCCTACAATGAGCAGTTCTTC.

This clonotype came up many times. This sequence joins TRBV3-1 and TRBJ2-3; TRBD1 matches at 7 bases. The CDR3 extends over 16 amino acids. CDR1 and CDR2 (germline): LGHDT, YNNKEL (reference sequence). Trimming cost V 2 bases and J 4 bases; bases outside gene matches: 9. For the CDR3, the DNA is TGTGCCAGCAGCCAAATGAACAGGGGATACGCAGATACGCAGTATTTT. Protein: CASSQMNRGYADTQYF.

V gene TRBV11-1 combines with J gene TRBJ2-1, with 8 bases lining up with TRBD1. Losses at the gene ends were 3 bases for V and 4 bases for J; bases not matched to a gene: 5. Germline V CDR1 and CDR2: SGHAT, FQDESV (reference sequence). The CDR3 length is 15 residues. The CDR3 DNA is TGTGCCAGCAGCTTCACCGGACAGGGTTACAATGAGCAGTTCTTC. Translation gives CASSFTGQGYNEQFF. The full variable domain, with the rest looked up from reference TRBV11-1 and TRBJ2-1, is EAEVAQSPRYKITEKSQAVAFWCDPISGHATLYWYRQILGQGPELLVQFQDESVVDDSQLPKDRFSAERLKGVDSTLKIQPAELGDSAMYLCASSFTGQGYNEQFFGPGTRLTVL.

This chain uses TRBV24-1 with TRBJ2-2; D unclear. Trimming shortened V by 3 bases and J by 8 bases, and 15 bases separated the two germline ends. This CDR3 spans 15 amino acids. CDR1 and CDR2 from the germline V gene are KGHDR and SFDVKD. The CDR3 bases are TGTGCCACCAGTGATCCACGGAGTCGAACGGGGGAGCTGTTTTTT. Its protein product is CATSDPRSRTGELFF.

This clonotype was observed many times. One end of the junction fails to match germline, which may point to a read error. The V and J genes are TRBV28 and TRBJ2-7; D is undetermined. In germline, CDR1 is MDHEN, CDR2 SYDVKM. The CDR3 runs to 13 residues. Here the CDR3 DNA reads TGCGCCAGCAGCCCACGAGTATCCTACGAGCAGTACTTC. Amino acids: CASSPRVSYEQYF.

This clonotype was picked up a small number of times. J is TRBJ2-1 and V is TRBV20-1, with 11 bases fitting TRBD1. Germline V CDR1 and CDR2: DFQATT, SNEGSKA (reference sequence). V lost 1 base, J lost 8 bases, and 10 bases stayed unmatched. CDR3 size: 16 residues. CDR3 DNA sequence: TGCAGTGCTAGAGTGCCCCAGGACAGGGGGCTGGATGAGCAGTTCTTC. This gives the protein CSARVPQDRGLDEQFF.

This clonotype was counted many times. V and J are TRBV18 and TRBJ2-1, with D perhaps matching TRBD2 (5 bases). Trimming took 2 bases from V and 3 from J, leaving 11 bases between them. CDR1 and CDR2 (germline): KGHSH, LQKENI. This CDR3 spans 15 amino acids. This chain's CDR3 is CASSPGESGYNEQFF. CDR3 coding DNA: TGTGCCAGCTCACCAGGGGAGTCGGGCTACAATGAGCAGTTCTTC.

The chain joins TRBV2 to TRBJ1-4; perhaps TRBD1 as D (6 bases). Germline CDR1 is SNHLY and CDR2 is FYNNEI. The V and J ends lost 7 bases and 5 bases respectively, with 14 bases between them. CDR3 size: 14 residues. The CDR3 reads CASKTGTPNEKLFF. CDR3 coding DNA: TGTGCCAGCAAGACCGGGACACCGAATGAAAAACTGTTTTTT.

This clonotype has a handful of counts. The CDR3 DNA reads as TGCGCCAGCAGCGAGCCGGGACACGACTATGGCTACACCTTC. Translating gives CASSEPGHDYGYTF. V usage is TRBV5-1 and J usage is TRBJ1-2, with D perhaps TRBD1 (6 bases). This CDR3 has 14 residues. CDR1 is SGHRS and CDR2 is YFSETQ in the germline V gene. Trimming removed 4 bases at V and 3 bases at J, with 13 bases between.

This clonotype was detected ten times or more. The J gene is TRBJ2-1, the V gene TRBV12-3 or TRBV12-4; D possibly corresponds to TRBD1 (6 bases). There are 15 residues in the CDR3. The germline V and J ends were trimmed by 5 bases and 8 bases, with 19 bases remaining between them. The CDR3 region is CASSKQGRGSDEQFF. CDR3 nucleotide sequence: TGTGCCAGCAGTAAGCAGGGCAGGGGTTCCGATGAGCAGTTCTTC.

To note about this clonotype: A read error may be the cause here, since a much bigger clone is one base away. This chain links TRBV2 with TRBJ2-7; unclear D gene. Germline V gene sequence: CDR1 SNHLY, CDR2 FYNNEI. This CDR3 has 12 amino acids. The V and J ends lost 3 bases and 7 bases respectively, with 10 bases between them. The CDR3 protein is CASSEELEEQYF. CDR3 in DNA: TGTGCCAGCAGTGAGGAGTTGGAGGAGCAGTACTTC.

There are many counts of this clonotype. CDR3 sequence reads: CASGLVGRDTEAFF. CDR3 bases: TGTGCTAGTGGTTTGGTTGGTAGAGACACTGAAGCTTTCTTT. The chain joins TRBV12-5 to TRBJ1-1; D uncertain. This CDR3 spans 14 amino acids. Germline-derived CDR1 and CDR2 are LGHNT and FRNRAP. Trimming cost V 0 bases and J 3 bases, with 8 bases left between them.

This chain uses TRBV9 with TRBJ2-7; D is tentatively TRBD1 or TRBD2 (5 bases each). This CDR3 contains 13 residues. V lost 0 bases and J 7 bases, leaving 11 bases between the germline ends. CDR1 and CDR2 from the germline V gene are SGDLS and YYNGEE. CDR3 DNA sequence: TGTGCCAGCAGCGTAGTGATATGGGGGGAGCAGTACTTC. It specifies CASSVVIWGEQYF.

This clonotype came up many times. The gene calls are TRBV2 and TRBJ2-7; 7 bases are shared with TRBD2. This CDR3 comprises 13 residues. V lost 7 bases, J lost 6 bases, and 9 bases stayed unmatched. The germline CDR1 and CDR2 sequences are SNHLY and FYNNEI. For the CDR3, the DNA is TGTGCCAGCACGGGGCGGGAGTTCCCCGAGCAGTACTTC. It yields the protein CASTGREFPEQYF.

J is TRBJ1-2 and V is TRBV5-1, with D uncertain. Trimming shortened V by 0 bases and J by 8 bases, and 11 bases separated the two germline ends. The CDR3 consists of 13 residues. The germline V gene has CDR1 SGHRS and CDR2 YFSETQ. DNA for the CDR3: TGCGCCAGCAGCTTGGTTGATGAGCGCGGCTACACCTTC. Its translation is CASSLVDERGYTF.

At least ten counts were recorded for this clonotype. V usage is TRBV30 and J usage is TRBJ2-7; D unclear. Between the trimmed V and J ends, which lost 0 bases and 0 bases, there was a span of 12 bases. The germline CDR1 and CDR2 sequences are GTSNPN and SVGIG (reference sequence). The CDR3 sequence is 15 residues long. The CDR3 region has the DNA TGTGCCTGGAGTGTTAGAACAGCTAGCTCCTACGAGCAGTACTTC. This sequence encodes CAWSVRTASSYEQYF.

This clonotype was counted many times. The chain uses TRBV5-5 and TRBJ2-3; D call uncertain. Trimming left V 3 bases short and J 1 base short, with 12 bases between. CDR3 length equals 15 residues. Germline CDR1 SGHKS, CDR2 YYEKEE (reference sequence). The CDR3 sequence is CASSSRSRGTDTQYF. The CDR3 DNA is TGTGCCAGCAGCTCGCGTAGTCGGGGCACAGATACGCAGTATTTT.

The sample holds many counts of this clonotype. The rearrangement uses TRBV4-1 and TRBJ1-1, with a possible D match to TRBD1 (6 bases). The CDR3 runs to 14 residues. Per germline, CDR1 MGHRA and CDR2 YSYEKL. Between the trimmed V and J ends, which lost 0 bases and 4 bases, there was a span of 9 bases. The CDR3 DNA reads TGCGCCAGCAGCCAAGACAGGGGAGTCACTGAAGCTTTCTTT. Translated: CASSQDRGVTEAFF.

The sample holds many counts of this clonotype. J is TRBJ1-2 and V is TRBV5-1; no clear D gene. The CDR3 extends over 11 amino acids. V lost 2 bases and J lost 6, with 5 bases in between. Germline CDR1 is SGHRS and CDR2 is YFSETQ. CDR3 loop: CASSLSDGYTF. The CDR3 nucleotides are TGCGCCAGCAGCTTATCGGATGGCTACACCTTC.

This clonotype was seen many times. The chain links TRBV6-1 to TRBJ1-2; D gene ambiguous. V gave up 4 bases and J gave up 6 bases, with 12 bases separating them. There are 13 residues in the CDR3. Germline V gene lookup returns CDR1 MNHNS and CDR2 SASEGT. Written as DNA, the CDR3 is TGTGCCAGCAGTGCGGGCCAAAATGATGGCTACACCTTC. It yields the protein CASSAGQNDGYTF.

Ten or more counts support this clonotype. The rearrangement joins TRBV7-3 to TRBJ2-3, with D perhaps TRBD1 (6 bases). The V and J ends lost 3 bases and 6 bases respectively, with 7 bases between them. This CDR3 region has 12 residues. CDR1 is SGHTA, CDR2 FQGTGA, per germline. CDR3 sequence: CASSLDSDTQYF. Written as DNA, the CDR3 is TGTGCCAGCAGCTTGGACAGCGATACGCAGTATTTT. The variable domain in full, with the rest retrieved from reference TRBV7-3 and TRBJ2-3, is GAGVSQTPSNKVTEKGKYVELRCDPISGHTALYWYRQSLGQGPEFLIYFQGTGAADDSGLPNDRFFAVRPEGSVSTLKIQRTERGDSAVYLCASSLDSDTQYFGPGTRLTVL.

This clonotype was seen many times. This rearrangement joins TRBV28 to TRBJ2-7, with 8 bases lining up with TRBD2. Germline CDR1 reads MDHEN; CDR2 reads SYDVKM. The CDR3 extends over 14 amino acids. With V trimmed by 5 bases and J by 4 bases, 7 bases remained unmatched. This CDR3 reads CASSQGGLAYEQYF. CDR3 nucleotides: TGTGCCAGCAGTCAAGGAGGACTAGCATACGAGCAGTACTTC.

This clonotype was counted many times. The chain couples TRBV7-2 to TRBJ2-3, with 11 bases lining up with TRBD2. V dropped 5 bases and J dropped 5; count of bases not matched to a gene: 3. There are 14 residues in the CDR3. The germline V gene encodes CDR1 SGHTA and CDR2 FQGNSA. CDR3 nucleotides: TGTGCCAGCAGCCCGGGACTAGCGGTAGATACGCAGTATTTT. Protein product: CASSPGLAVDTQYF.

This clonotype was recorded many times. The chain uses TRBV6-5 and TRBJ1-2; the D gene is possibly TRBD1 (5 bases). The V end was cut by 1 base, the J end by 4 bases, with 13 bases between. There are 15 residues in the CDR3. The V gene's germline CDR1 is MNHEY and CDR2 SVGAGI. The CDR3 here is CASSYYTGGGYGYTF. CDR3 DNA sequence: TGTGCCAGCAGTTACTACACCGGGGGTGGCTATGGCTACACCTTC.

The table lists this clonotype with many counts. The DNA of the CDR3 is TGTGCCAGCAGTGACCCGGCAGTGTGGCCAGATACGCAGTATTTT. Amino acid sequence: CASSDPAVWPDTQYF. The chain has TRBV6-1 and TRBJ2-3; D is unresolved. Trimming left V 3 bases short and J 4 bases short, with 14 bases between. Per germline, CDR1 MNHNS and CDR2 SASEGT. There are 15 residues in the CDR3.

This clonotype has just a few counts. The chain employs TRBV18 and TRBJ1-3; no firm D call. CDR3 length: 14 amino acids. Germline V CDR1 and CDR2: KGHSH, LQKENI. V dropped 2 bases and J dropped 0 bases, with 5 bases sitting between them. CDR3 in DNA: TGTGCCAGCTCACCAGACCTCTCTGGAAACACCATATATTTT. Translating gives CASSPDLSGNTIYF. The entire variable domain, with the rest obtained from reference TRBV18 and TRBJ1-3, is as follows: NAGVMQNPRHLVRRRGQEARLRCSPMKGHSHVYWYRQLPEEGLKFMVYLQKENIIDESGMPKERFSAEFPKEGPSILRIQQVVRGDSAAYFCASSPDLSGNTIYFGEGSWLTVV.

The rearrangement uses TRBV5-1 and TRBJ2-7; D is possibly TRBD2 (7 bases). CDR1 and CDR2 from the germline V gene are SGHRS and YFSETQ. This CDR3 contains 15 residues. The V and J ends lost 0 bases and 5 bases respectively, with 15 bases between them. In DNA, the CDR3 is TGCGCCAGCAGCTTGGCCTTGCGGGGGCATGACGAGCAGTACTTC. This gives the protein CASSLALRGHDEQYF.